The present T cell receptor (beta chain) was sequenced within a study of cytomegalovirus exposure and HLA in healthy donors. The study's findings and limits: Follow-up analysis seemed to connect common viral pathogens with several of the most significant clusters identified. Confirmation was obtained in vitro that three CMV-associated chains are specific for CMV antigens. TCR beta sequences numbering more than 15,000 were associated with HLA alleles at 0.05 false discovery rate in a later analysis.

Germline assignment: CDR1 SGDLS and CDR2 YYNGEE. The CDR3 spans 14 residues. Trimming removed 4 bases from V and 4 bases from J, with 14 bases in between. To note about this clone: As yet, its antigen is unknown.

Vbeta (60) and Jbeta (13) primers were used in the PCR. Under the authors' procedure: It was a later analysis that counted 79 million or so unique TCR beta chains, of which 8.5 million to 12 million were shared. Some clones are missing from TCRdb's copy, which holds only in-frame ones; the method was immunoSEQ multiplex PCR. The V and J calls and clone size come from that table; D and trimming were worked out from the DNA. The sample includes 60,000 to 80,000 clones, around 80% of them seen just once. The sequenced sample consisted of PBMCs. This chain joins TRBV9 and TRBJ1-1; D perhaps matches TRBD1 (6 bases). This TCR was sampled from a girl aged 5-17 years in good health and CMV-seropositive. The CDR3 DNA sequence: TGTGCCAGCAGCCTCCAGGGGCTTGGCACTGAAGCTTTCTTT. This codes for CASSLQGLGTEAFF.